The following is a T cell receptor (beta chain) sequence with its context. The V and J ends lost 10 bases and 2 bases respectively, with 11 bases between them. Germline values: CDR1 SNHLY, CDR2 FYNNEI. This CDR3 contains 12 residues. Per the authors' pipeline: Estimation of nucleated cell counts relied on the amplification of reference gene primers. Only in-frame clones appear in the TCRdb table, and some are missing; sequencing was by immunoSEQ multiplex PCR. V, J and clone size derive from that table, while D and trimming were established from the DNA sequence. The sample lists under 60,000 clones; roughly nine tenths were seen once. The data belong to a study of blood T cell repertoires in COVID-19.

The receptor comes from a woman of 80 years or more with acute or convalescent COVID-19. Source material: peripheral blood. The J gene is TRBJ2-5, the V gene TRBV2; weak D call: TRBD2 (5 bases). CDR3 DNA sequence: TGTGCCACCCACGGGATTCAAGAGACCCAGTACTTC. Amino acids: CATHGIQETQYF. The whole variable domain, filled in from reference TRBV2 and TRBJ2-5, reads EPEVTQTPSHQVTQMGQEVILRCVPISNHLYFYWYRQILGQKVEFLVSFYNNEISEKSEIFDDQFSVERPDGSNFTLKIRSTKLEDSAMYFCATHGIQETQYFGPGTRLLVL.